A single T cell receptor beta chain is shown here with its context. Antigen specificity is unknown. The source of the sample is a study of cytomegalovirus exposure and HLA in healthy donors. Notes on the study in general: According to a subsequent analysis, TCR clusters identified in the first cohort showed a tendency to co-occur across the 100 to 150 validation repertoires. Researchers catalogued roughly 170 TCR beta chains as cytomegalovirus-associated. A few CMV-associated chains were confirmed in vitro to be specific for CMV antigens.

Measured with immunoSEQ multiplex PCR; TCRdb has only the in-frame clones, and not every one. The table lists about 60,000 clones, just over 90% of them singletons. The CDR3 runs 14 residues. Germline-derived CDR1 and CDR2 are MNHEY and SVGAGI. Trimming at V came to 9 bases and at J to 2 bases, leaving 6 bases not matched to a gene. Sequences were obtained from PBMCs. The sequence came from a young woman in good health and CMV-seronegative. The chain uses TRBV6-5 and TRBJ2-2; 7 bases fit TRBD1. CDR3 in DNA: TGTGCCAGGGCCCGGGACAGAAACACCGGGGAGCTGTTTTTT. This encodes CARARDRNTGELFF.